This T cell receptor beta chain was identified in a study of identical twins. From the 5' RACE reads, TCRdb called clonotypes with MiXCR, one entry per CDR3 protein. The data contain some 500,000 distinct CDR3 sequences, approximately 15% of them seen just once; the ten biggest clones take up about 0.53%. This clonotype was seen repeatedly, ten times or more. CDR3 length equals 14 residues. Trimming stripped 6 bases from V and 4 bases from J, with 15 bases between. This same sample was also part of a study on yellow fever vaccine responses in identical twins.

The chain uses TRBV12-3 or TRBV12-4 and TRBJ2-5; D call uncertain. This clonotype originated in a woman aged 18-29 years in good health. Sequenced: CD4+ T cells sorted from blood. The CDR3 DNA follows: TGTGCCAGCAGCTCCTCTTTCCAACGAGAGACCCAGTACTTC. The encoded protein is CASSSSFQRETQYF.